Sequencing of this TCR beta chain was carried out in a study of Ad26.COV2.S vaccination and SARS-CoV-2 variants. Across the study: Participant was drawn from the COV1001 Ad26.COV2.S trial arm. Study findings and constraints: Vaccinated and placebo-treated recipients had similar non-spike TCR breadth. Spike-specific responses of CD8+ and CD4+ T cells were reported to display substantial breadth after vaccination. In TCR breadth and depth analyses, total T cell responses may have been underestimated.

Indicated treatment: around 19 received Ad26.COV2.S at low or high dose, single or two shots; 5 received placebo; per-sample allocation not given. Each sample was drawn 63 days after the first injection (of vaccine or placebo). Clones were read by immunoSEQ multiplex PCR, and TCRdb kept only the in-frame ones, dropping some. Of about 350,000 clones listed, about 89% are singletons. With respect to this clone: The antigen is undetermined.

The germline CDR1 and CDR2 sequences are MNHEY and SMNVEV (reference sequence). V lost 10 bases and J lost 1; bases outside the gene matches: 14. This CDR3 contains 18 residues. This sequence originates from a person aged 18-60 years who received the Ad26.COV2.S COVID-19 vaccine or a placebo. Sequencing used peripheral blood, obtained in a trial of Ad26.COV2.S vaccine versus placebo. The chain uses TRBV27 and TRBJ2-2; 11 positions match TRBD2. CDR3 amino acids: CATGLSLAGGGNTGELFF. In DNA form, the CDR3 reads TGTGCCACCGGTTTGTCGCTAGCGGGAGGTGGGAACACCGGGGAGCTGTTTTTT.